Listed here are 12 T cell receptor beta chains from one sample, sequenced in a study of blood T cell repertoires in COVID-19. Assay used: immunoSEQ multiplex PCR; TCRdb lists only in-frame clones, some missing. The table includes 70,000 or so clones, around 90% detected once. The material sequenced was peripheral blood. The receptors originated from a man aged 45-60 years with acute or convalescent COVID-19.

V usage is TRBV5-1 and J usage is TRBJ1-2, with 7 bases fitting TRBD1. Per the germline V gene, CDR1 is SGHRS and CDR2 is YFSETQ. CDR3 size: 18 residues. The V segment lost 4 bases and the J segment 0 bases; nucleotides outside the gene matches: 15. The CDR3 sequence is CASSRGGGREHANYGYTF. CDR3 nucleotides: TGCGCCAGCAGCCGAGGGGGCGGCAGGGAACATGCTAACTATGGCTACACCTTC.

This rearrangement joins TRBV6-6 to TRBJ1-5; a weak D match, TRBD1 (5 bases). With 2 bases removed from V and 7 bases from J, the gap between germline ends came to 15 bases. The CDR3 consists of 15 residues. From germline, CDR1 is MNHNY and CDR2 SVGAGI (reference sequence). The CDR3 region has the DNA TGTGCCAGCAGTTACCCAGGGATCCCCAACCAGCCCCAGCATTTT. Protein product: CASSYPGIPNQPQHF.

This clone was recorded once. This chain connects TRBV4-2 to TRBJ1-5; no clear D. Germline V gene data show CDR1 as LGHNA and CDR2 as YNFKEQ. The CDR3 totals 16 residues. V was cut by 0 bases and J by 3 bases, with 12 bases left in between. The chain's CDR3 is CASSQDFRGFNQPQHF. The CDR3 region has the DNA TGTGCCAGCAGCCAAGACTTTCGGGGTTTCAATCAGCCCCAGCATTTT.

The V gene is TRBV27, the J gene TRBJ1-4; a weak D match, TRBD1 (6 bases). CDR1 and CDR2 (germline): MNHEY, SMNVEV (reference sequence). V shed 1 base and J shed 7 bases, with 19 bases lying between them. The CDR3 is 17 amino acids. The CDR3 DNA reads as TGTGCCAGCAGTTTATTTTCTGGTCCAGGGGTTATTGAAAAACTGTTTTTT. Amino acids: CASSLFSGPGVIEKLFF.

The V and J genes are TRBV5-4 and TRBJ2-2; TRBD2 matches 8 bases. Germline CDR1 reads SGHNT; CDR2 reads YYREEE (reference sequence). CDR3 length: 15 amino acids. J lost 6 bases, V lost 1 base, and 5 bases had no gene match. The DNA for the CDR3 is TGTGCCAGCAGCTTGTCAGCGGGGGCCCCCGGGGAGCTGTTTTTT. This codes for CASSLSAGAPGELFF.

This sequence joins TRBV7-2 and TRBJ2-7; 7 bases map to TRBD1. Germline CDR1 is SGHTA and CDR2 is FQGNSA. Trimming at V came to 5 bases and at J to 3 bases, leaving 10 bases not matched to a gene. The CDR3 consists of 15 residues. This CDR3 reads CASSQGQLRLYEQYF. The CDR3 DNA reads as TGTGCCAGCAGCCAGGGACAGCTCCGGCTCTACGAGCAGTACTTC.

This sequence joins TRBV6-6 and TRBJ1-1, with a weak D call TRBD1 (6 bases). Trimming took off 6 bases at V and 6 bases at J, with 14 bases between the two ends. The CDR3 sequence is 13 residues long. Germline CDR1 MNHNY, CDR2 SVGAGI (reference sequence). The CDR3 region is CASSATDSAEAFF. CDR3 sequence (DNA): TGTGCCAGCAGCGCCACGGACAGTGCTGAAGCTTTCTTT.

This chain links TRBV28 with TRBJ2-1; D unresolved. This CDR3 has 12 residues. In germline, CDR1 is MDHEN, CDR2 SYDVKM. The ends were cut back, 7 bases at V and 7 bases at J, with 11 bases in the middle. As DNA, the CDR3 is TGTGCCAGCACTCCGTCTAGGAATGAGCAGTTCTTC. Translated, it gives CASTPSRNEQFF.

In its sample, this clone was seen once. The chain joins TRBV5-1 to TRBJ2-7; 8 nucleotides agree with TRBD1. Germline loops: CDR1 SGHRS, CDR2 YFSETQ. Losses at the gene ends were 4 bases for V and 5 bases for J; bases not matched to a gene: 8. CDR3 length: 14 residues. This chain's CDR3 is CASSNGQGFNEQYV. The CDR3 DNA reads as TGCGCCAGCAGCAACGGACAGGGTTTTAACGAGCAGTACGTC.

The rearrangement uses TRBV27 and TRBJ2-7, with 10 bases aligning to TRBD1. V lost 5 bases and J lost 7; bases outside the gene matches: 8. This CDR3 contains 14 residues. CDR1 is MNHEY, CDR2 SMNVEV, per germline (reference sequence). The CDR3 protein is CASSTQGQGLEQYF. DNA of the CDR3: TGTGCCAGCAGTACCCAGGGACAGGGGTTGGAGCAGTACTTC.

This chain connects TRBV6-1 to TRBJ1-5; no clear D. Between the trimmed V and J ends, which lost 6 bases and 3 bases, there was a span of 18 bases. This CDR3 contains 16 residues. Germline CDR1 MNHNS, CDR2 SASEGT. For the CDR3, the DNA is TGTGCCAGCAGCGAACTCTGGCAGGTAAACAATCAGCCCCAGCATTTT. The encoded protein is CASSELWQVNNQPQHF.

V and J are TRBV7-9 and TRBJ1-1; the match to TRBD1 covers 7 bases. This CDR3 comprises 16 residues. CDR1 and CDR2 from the germline V gene are SEHNR and FQNEAQ (reference sequence). J was trimmed by 2 bases and V by 5 bases; bases with no gene match: 11. The CDR3 bases are TGTGCCAGCAGCCTCCGGACAGGCCAAACAAACACTGAAGCTTTCTTT. Residues: CASSLRTGQTNTEAFF.